This T cell receptor beta chain was observed in a study of vaccination effects on CD4 cells after COVID-19. As to this clone: The antigen remains undetermined.

The study, taken as a whole, reports: The authors studied few convalescent patients and collected no early post-infection timepoints.

Having been cultured for less than 13 days, the cells underwent CD4+ T cell isolation. This CDR3 comprises 16 residues. CDR1 is SGHDT and CDR2 is YYEEEE in the germline V gene. The ends lost 4 bases at V and 5 bases at J; junction bases unmatched: 13. Produced via immunoSEQ multiplex PCR; TCRdb's table is partial and in-frame only. The table has about 37,000 clones, approximately 75% seen once. Source: CD4+ T cells from PBMCs cultured without peptide, taken before COVID-19 vaccination. The receptor was derived from a human donor who received a COVID-19 vaccine. This sequence joins TRBV5-6 and TRBJ2-5, with TRBD2 matching over 8 bases. The CDR3 spells CASSPGGAFSLETQYF. In nucleotides, the CDR3 is TGTGCCAGCAGCCCCGGGGGGGCCTTCTCCTTGGAGACCCAGTACTTC.